Presented here are 11 T cell receptor beta chains from one specimen sequenced in a study of radiotherapy plus CTLA-4 blockade in lung cancer. Only in-frame clones appear in the TCRdb table, and some are missing; sequencing was by immunoSEQ multiplex PCR. The repertoire holds about 110,000 clones, with 81% as singletons. Sequenced here: peripheral blood, sampled from a patient treated with radiotherapy plus ipilimumab. These receptors were collected from a human donor with non-small cell lung cancer that progressed on radiotherapy plus ipilimumab. Some clones in this sample may be carry-over from other donors' samples.

The V call is TRBV28, the J call TRBJ2-1; D perhaps matches TRBD2 (6 bases). Germline V gene sequence: CDR1 MDHEN, CDR2 SYDVKM. V was pared by 5 bases and J by 13 bases, with 12 bases between. The CDR3 is 11 amino acids. The CDR3 DNA sequence: TGTGCCAGCAGTGGGGGGACCGCTCAGTTCTTC. Residues: CASSGGTAQFF.

The chain recombines TRBV7-2 with TRBJ2-1; D gene uncertain. V was trimmed by 1 base and J by 0 bases, leaving 7 bases between them. The length of the CDR3 is 15 residues. Germline-derived CDR1 and CDR2 are SGHTA and FQGNSA. The CDR3 nucleotides read TGTGCCAGCAGCTTAGTTGGGGTCTCCTACAATGAGCAGTTCTTC. This sequence encodes CASSLVGVSYNEQFF. Looking up the rest from reference TRBV7-2 and TRBJ2-1 gives the full variable domain: GAGVSQSPSNKVTEKGKDVELRCDPISGHTALYWYRQSLGQGLEFLIYFQGNSAPDKSGLPSDRFSAERTGGSVSTLTIQRTQQEDSAVYLCASSLVGVSYNEQFFGPGTRLTVL.

The chain links TRBV7-2 to TRBJ1-2; no reliable D call. V was shortened by 1 base and J by 8 bases, with 11 bases between the two germline ends. The CDR3 covers 13 residues. Germline V CDR1 and CDR2: SGHTA, FQGNSA. The CDR3 spells CASSLEGGQGYTF. The DNA of the CDR3 is TGTGCCAGCAGCTTAGAAGGAGGGCAGGGCTACACCTTC.

The genes are TRBV10-3 and TRBJ2-7, with D possibly TRBD1 on 7 matching bases. Deletions cut 5 bases from V and 0 bases from J, with 14 bases between. Germline V gives CDR1 ENHRY, CDR2 SYGVKD. The CDR3 is 15 residues long. The CDR3 DNA follows: TGTGCCATCAGTCCTCGACAGGGAGGCTCCTACGAGCAGTACTTC. Translating gives CAISPRQGGSYEQYF.

The chain links TRBV9 to TRBJ2-6; TRBD1 aligns across 8 bases. The CDR3 covers 19 residues. V was pared by 2 bases and J by 3 bases, with 13 bases of the junction left unmatched. Germline CDR1 SGDLS, CDR2 YYNGEE. The DNA for the CDR3 is TGTGCCAGCAGCGTCATAGGACAGGGCCATGCCAGTGGGGCCAACGTCCTGACTTTC. Translated: CASSVIGQGHASGANVLTF.

The table lists this clone with a count of one. The chain has TRBV7-2 and TRBJ1-1; TRBD1 matches 8 bases. The junction had 6 bases not matched to a gene; V was cut back by 4 bases and J by 5 bases. There are 14 residues in the CDR3. The germline gives CDR1 SGHTA, CDR2 FQGNSA. CDR3 in amino acids: CASSSQGAGTEAFF. The CDR3 bases are TGTGCCAGCAGCTCGCAGGGGGCCGGTACTGAAGCTTTCTTT.

The V call is TRBV9, the J call TRBJ2-5, with 7 bases identical to TRBD1. Germline trimming cut 6 bases from V and 2 bases from J; bases unmatched to any gene: 13. Germline CDR1 reads SGDLS; CDR2 reads YYNGEE. The CDR3 loop spans 16 amino acids. The DNA for the CDR3 is TGTGCCAGCACCCAGACCGGAAAGGGGGCTCAAGAGACCCAGTACTTC. It yields the protein CASTQTGKGAQETQYF. Using reference TRBV9 and TRBJ2-5 for the parts outside the CDR3, the full variable domain is DSGVTQTPKHLITATGQRVTLRCSPRSGDLSVYWYQQSLDQGLQFLIQYYNGEERAKGNILERFSAQQFPDLHSELNLSSLELGDSALYFCASTQTGKGAQETQYFGPGTRLLVL.

CDR3 DNA sequence: TGTGCCATCCAGGGGTCGGGATTCGGGGAGCTGTTTTTT. Protein: CAIQGSGFGELFF. The V call is TRBV19, the J call TRBJ2-2; the D gene is possibly TRBD1 (6 bases). There are 13 residues in the CDR3. Germline V CDR1 and CDR2: LNHDA, SQIVND (reference sequence). V shed 10 bases and J shed 7 bases, with 16 bases lying between them. The full variable domain, with the rest looked up from reference TRBV19 and TRBJ2-2, is DGGITQSPKYLFRKEGQNVTLSCEQNLNHDAMYWYRQDPGQGLRLIYYSQIVNDFQKGDIAEGYSVSREKKESFPLTVTSAQKNPTAFYLCAIQGSGFGELFFGEGSRLTVL.

The gene calls are TRBV27 and TRBJ1-2, with D maybe TRBD1 (5 bases). Trimming left V 6 bases short and J 4 bases short, with 18 bases between. Germline lookup yields CDR1 MNHEY and CDR2 SMNVEV (reference sequence). This CDR3 is built from 15 residues. As DNA, the CDR3 is TGTGCCAGCAGATCAATGACAGCAGCATCCTATGGCTACACCTTC. This gives the protein CASRSMTAASYGYTF.

The gene calls are TRBV4-2 and TRBJ1-1; the match to TRBD1 covers 10 bases. CDR1 LGHNA and CDR2 YNFKEQ come from the germline V gene. CDR3 length equals 14 residues. V trimming: 4 bases; J trimming: 7 bases; junction bases outside the gene matches: 6. CDR3 nucleotide sequence: TGTGCCAGCAGCCCCGGGACAGGGGTTGGTGAAGCTTTCTTT. Its translation: CASSPGTGVGEAFF.

The rearrangement uses TRBV5-4 and TRBJ1-6; D unresolved. CDR1 is SGHNT, CDR2 YYREEE, per germline (reference sequence). V lost 4 bases, J lost 14 bases, and 19 bases lay in between. The CDR3 loop spans 14 amino acids. Here the CDR3 reads CASSPEGGAQALHF. Written as DNA, the CDR3 is TGTGCCAGCAGCCCAGAGGGAGGCGCCCAAGCCCTCCACTTT.